The 21 T cell receptor beta chains listed next were all sequenced from one sample in a study of OX40 agonist ivuxolimab in advanced cancers. Data came from immunoSEQ multiplex PCR; TCRdb stores just in-frame clones and leaves some out. Counted here are fewer than 45,000 clones, around 80% occurring once; the ten biggest clones make up roughly 25%. The sequencing here drew on CD4+ or CD8+ T cells sorted from blood, taken in a trial of the OX40 agonist ivuxolimab. The receptors were gathered from an adult with an advanced solid tumor such as melanoma, head and neck, liver or kidney cancer.

The V and J genes are TRBV19 and TRBJ1-1; D is uncertain. The V gene lost 3 bases and the J gene lost 4 bases, with 12 bases spanning the gap. The CDR3 length is 14 residues. Per the germline V gene, CDR1 is LNHDA and CDR2 is SQIVND (reference sequence). The CDR3: CASSILGSSTEAFF. Written as DNA, the CDR3 is TGTGCCAGTAGTATTTTAGGAAGTTCCACTGAAGCTTTCTTT.

Only one count was recorded for this clone. The chain has TRBV21-1 and TRBJ1-2. TRBV21-1 is annotated as a pseudogene. The CDR3 loop spans 19 amino acids. In nucleotides, the CDR3 is TGTGCCAGCAGCGTAGCGGGCAATTTTAAGTGTCGGGCGATTTATGGCTACACCTTC. This codes for CASSVAGNFKCRAIYGYTF.

This chain joins TRBV11-2 and TRBJ2-3; 13 nucleotides match TRBD2. V lost 1 base to trimming and J lost 8 bases; unmatched junction nucleotides: 6. CDR3 length: 16 residues. CDR1 is SGHAT and CDR2 is FQNNGV in the germline V gene. The DNA of the CDR3 is TGTGCCAGCAGCTTAGGGACTAGCGGGGGTCAAGCTACGCAGTATTTT. This encodes CASSLGTSGGQATQYF. Looking up the rest from reference TRBV11-2 and TRBJ2-3 gives the full variable domain: EAGVAQSPRYKIIEKRQSVAFWCNPISGHATLYWYQQILGQGPKLLIQFQNNGVVDDSQLPKDRFSAERLKGVDSTLKIQPAKLEDSAVYLCASSLGTSGGQATQYFGPGTRLTVL.

This clone was detected ten times or more. The CDR3 is CASSSTAYGYTF. The CDR3 bases are TGTGCCAGCAGCTCGACAGCCTATGGCTACACCTTC. The J gene is TRBJ1-2, the V gene TRBV7-8; D may be TRBD1 (5 bases). Per the germline V gene, CDR1 is SGHVS and CDR2 is FQNEAQ. V was cut by 4 bases and J by 4 bases, with 7 bases left in between. This CDR3 is built from 12 residues.

The genes are TRBV29-1 and TRBJ1-2; D gene uncertain. From germline, CDR1 is SQVTM and CDR2 ANQGSEA. The CDR3 loop spans 14 amino acids. V lost 0 bases and J 4 bases, leaving 12 bases between the germline ends. CDR3 bases: TGCAGCGTTGAAGATCCAGGCCACATCTATGGCTACACCTTC. Translating gives CSVEDPGHIYGYTF.

V and J are TRBV10-1 and TRBJ1-1; D is unclear. The CDR3 loop spans 13 amino acids. Germline-derived CDR1 and CDR2 are WNHNN and SYGVQD (reference sequence). V gave up 0 bases and J gave up 7 bases, with 9 bases separating them. CDR3 sequence: CASSESKGLEAFF. CDR3 DNA: TGCGCCAGCAGTGAGTCGAAAGGACTTGAAGCTTTCTTT.

The V call is TRBV21-1, the J call TRBJ1-3; the table's D call of TRBD1 was not tested on the DNA. TRBV21-1 is annotated as a pseudogene. The CDR3 is made up of 18 amino acids. The CDR3 DNA sequence: TGTGCCAGCAGCGCCTCTAGGACAGGGGATTATTCTGGAAACACCATATATTTT. This encodes CASSASRTGDYSGNTIYF.

The rearrangement joins TRBV2 to TRBJ2-5, with 12 positions matching TRBD2. Germline V lookup: CDR1 SNHLY, CDR2 FYNNEI. This CDR3 has 15 amino acids. V trimming: 6 bases; J trimming: 9 bases; junction bases outside the gene matches: 11. CDR3 DNA: TGTGCCAGCAGACCTGGGACTAGCGGGTTAAAGGCCCAGTACTTC. Its translation: CASRPGTSGLKAQYF.

A single count supports this clone. The J gene is TRBJ1-1, the V gene TRBV7-2; 7 bases agree with TRBD1. There are 14 residues in the CDR3. J was trimmed by 4 bases and V by 1 base; bases with no gene match: 3. Germline-derived CDR1 and CDR2 are SGHTA and FQGNSA. In nucleotides, the CDR3 is TGTGCCAGCAGCTTAGGAGGGGGCCTCACTGAAGCTTTCTTT. It is translated as CASSLGGGLTEAFF.

This clone was seen only a few times. The chain carries TRBV4-1 and TRBJ2-7; TRBD1 matches at 9 bases. The CDR3 is 16 amino acids. The trim removed 4 bases at V and 0 bases at J, leaving 7 bases unmatched. Germline V gene lookup returns CDR1 MGHRA and CDR2 YSYEKL. In DNA, the CDR3 is TGCGCCAGCAGCCTAGGGGCGACAGGGGGCTCCTACGAGCAGTACTTC. Translation: CASSLGATGGSYEQYF.

The chain uses TRBV6-1 and TRBJ1-5; D perhaps matches TRBD1 (5 bases). This CDR3 is built from 16 residues. Germline lookup yields CDR1 MNHNS and CDR2 SASEGT. V gave up 1 base and J gave up 1 base, with 11 bases separating them. CDR3 protein: CASSEVRGWSNQPQHF. The CDR3 DNA reads as TGTGCCAGCAGTGAAGTAAGGGGTTGGAGCAATCAGCCCCAGCATTTT.

The table lists this clone with a few counts. In DNA form, the CDR3 reads TGCAGCGTTGATTGGGACGGCGGAATGGAAGCTTTCTTT. Encoded protein: CSVDWDGGMEAFF. The V and J genes are TRBV29-1 and TRBJ1-1, with a weak D call TRBD1 (5 bases). Trimming removed 3 bases at V and 8 bases at J, with 16 bases between. The CDR3 has 13 amino acids. CDR1 is SQVTM and CDR2 is ANQGSEA in the germline V gene.

This chain links TRBV5-1 with TRBJ2-1; D gene ambiguous. CDR1 and CDR2 from the germline V gene are SGHRS and YFSETQ. V lost 2 bases, J lost 9 bases, and 15 bases lay in between. This CDR3 contains 14 residues. DNA of the CDR3: TGCGCCAGCAGCTTCGGGCAGGCGCATAGTGAGCAGTTCTTC. Protein product: CASSFGQAHSEQFF.

This chain connects TRBV5-6 to TRBJ2-2, with D hard to call. The CDR3 covers 14 residues. Trimming shortened V by 1 base and J by 3 bases, and 7 bases separated the two germline ends. Germline V lookup: CDR1 SGHDT, CDR2 YYEEEE. The CDR3 here is CASSLTGYTGELFF. The CDR3 DNA follows: TGTGCCAGCAGCTTGACGGGTTACACCGGGGAGCTGTTTTTT. The entire variable domain, with the rest obtained from reference TRBV5-6 and TRBJ2-2, is as follows: DAGVTQSPTHLIKTRGQQVTLRCSPKSGHDTVSWYQQALGQGPQFIFQYYEEEERQRGNFPDRFSGHQFPNYSSELNVNALLLGDSALYLCASSLTGYTGELFFGEGSRLTVL.

The chain has TRBV6-6 and TRBJ1-2, with 9 bases aligning to TRBD1. Germline V CDR1 and CDR2: MNHNY, SVGAGI (reference sequence). The CDR3 is 14 amino acids. Trimming cost V 4 bases and J 4 bases; bases outside gene matches: 4. The CDR3 coding sequence is TGTGCCAGCAGTTTTACAGGGGGCAGCTATGGCTACACCTTC. Amino acid sequence: CASSFTGGSYGYTF.

V and J are TRBV5-1 and TRBJ2-3; 8 bases fit TRBD2. The CDR3 is made up of 14 amino acids. Germline V lookup: CDR1 SGHRS, CDR2 YFSETQ. V was clipped by 2 bases and J by 4 bases; unmatched bases: 3. The CDR3 sequence: CASSLTSGADTQYF. In DNA, the CDR3 is TGCGCCAGCAGCTTAACTAGCGGCGCAGATACGCAGTATTTT.

A few counts support this clone. The chain has TRBV30 and TRBJ1-1; D perhaps matches TRBD1 (5 bases). Per germline, CDR1 GTSNPN and CDR2 SVGIG (reference sequence). The CDR3 consists of 11 residues. The V and J ends lost 2 bases and 7 bases respectively, with 8 bases between them. CDR3 in DNA: TGTGCCTGGAGTACGAGGGGTGAAGCTTTCTTT. It yields the protein CAWSTRGEAFF.

The chain combines TRBV25-1 with TRBJ2-2; D call uncertain. The CDR3 consists of 14 residues. CDR1 is MGHDK and CDR2 is SYGVNS in the germline V gene. V lost 4 bases to trimming and J lost 5 bases, with 11 bases between them. This chain's CDR3 is CASSGVSVTGELFF. The CDR3 nucleotides are TGTGCCAGCAGTGGGGTTTCGGTAACCGGGGAGCTGTTTTTT.

This chain connects TRBV18 to TRBJ1-3; perhaps TRBD1 as D (5 bases). The CDR3 is made up of 14 amino acids. The V gene's germline CDR1 is KGHSH and CDR2 LQKENI. Trimming removed 0 bases from V and 4 bases from J, with 7 bases in between. The CDR3 DNA is TGTGCCAGCTCACCACCGACAGTAGGAAACACCATATATTTT. Protein product: CASSPPTVGNTIYF.

CDR3 sequence reads: CAWSLGRDTDTQYF. The CDR3 coding sequence is TGTGCCTGGAGTTTGGGGAGAGACACAGATACGCAGTATTTT. This chain connects TRBV30 to TRBJ2-3; the D gene is possibly TRBD2 (5 bases). Germline assignment: CDR1 GTSNPN and CDR2 SVGIG (reference sequence). This CDR3 comprises 14 residues. V was pared by 2 bases and J by 2 bases, with 11 bases between.

J is TRBJ2-1 and V is TRBV7-2, with TRBD1 matching 9 bases. CDR3 size: 17 residues. Germline values: CDR1 SGHTA, CDR2 FQGNSA. V trimming: 0 bases; J trimming: 7 bases; junction bases outside the gene matches: 10. The CDR3 DNA reads as TGTGCCAGCAGCTTAGCGGCGTGGGGACAGGGCCTGAATGAGCAGTTCTTC. It codes for CASSLAAWGQGLNEQFF.